This T cell receptor beta chain is from a study of blood T cell repertoires in COVID-19. Germline trimming cut 4 bases from V and 4 bases from J; bases unmatched to any gene: 2. There are 14 residues in the CDR3. From germline, CDR1 is MNHEY and CDR2 SMNVEV (reference sequence). Clones were sequenced by immunoSEQ multiplex PCR, and TCRdb holds only the in-frame ones, with some missing. The sample shows under 300,000 clones, roughly 84% of them seen only once. This chain connects TRBV27 to TRBJ2-1; 9 bases are shared with TRBD2. The sample consisted of peripheral blood. The TCR was taken from a middle-aged man who had recovered from COVID-19. CDR3 DNA: TGTGCCAGCAGTTCGGCGGGGGGGTACAATGAGCAGTTCTTC. This translates into CASSSAGGYNEQFF.